This T cell receptor beta chain was sequenced for a study of cytomegalovirus exposure and HLA in healthy donors. Study context: Previous work identified 117 million unique TCR beta sequences from around 170 million T cells. Study-level results: The investigators catalogued 150 or so TCR beta chains as cytomegalovirus-associated. Using a false discovery rate of 0.05, a later analysis showed that 15,000 to 20,000 TCR beta sequences were associated with HLA alleles.

Germline V lookup: CDR1 ENHRY, CDR2 SYGVKD. The CDR3 spans 16 residues. V trimming: 2 bases; J trimming: 9 bases; junction bases outside the gene matches: 12. Of note for this clone: Its target is not known.

A multiplex PCR was run with 60 Vbeta primers and 13 Jbeta primers. Assay used: immunoSEQ multiplex PCR; TCRdb lists only in-frame clones, some missing. Among approximately 190,000 clones, roughly 76% were seen once, and the ten largest hold 6.3%. This receptor was taken from a man in his forties in good health and CMV-seropositive. The chain joins TRBV10-3 to TRBJ2-5; 10 nucleotides match TRBD1. Sequencing was performed on PBMCs. This CDR3 reads CAISEIRDRGGGAQYF. The CDR3 bases are TGTGCCATCAGTGAGATTAGGGACAGGGGCGGGGGAGCCCAGTACTTC.